The 17 T cell receptor beta chains below come from one sample, sequenced in a study of blood T cell repertoires in COVID-19. TCRdb's table, derived via immunoSEQ multiplex PCR, lists solely in-frame clones and lacks some. The table shows a few hundred thousand clones, with roughly 80% occurring only once. Sequences were obtained from peripheral blood. The receptors stem from a human donor in a cohort sampled during active COVID-19.

The genes are TRBV30 and TRBJ1-3; the D is unclear. CDR3 length: 13 residues. V was trimmed by 4 bases and J by 0 bases, leaving 7 bases between them. CDR1 GTSNPN and CDR2 SVGIG come from the germline V gene (reference sequence). Here the CDR3 reads CAWKLSSGNTIYF. The CDR3 DNA reads as TGTGCCTGGAAGTTGAGCTCTGGAAACACCATATATTTT.

The chain has TRBV5-4 and TRBJ2-7; 9 nucleotides align to TRBD2. This CDR3 has 14 residues. Trimming cost V 4 bases and J 4 bases; bases outside gene matches: 6. Per germline, CDR1 SGHNT and CDR2 YYREEE (reference sequence). In DNA, the CDR3 is TGTGCCAGCAGCGCGGGAGGGCCGGTATACGAGCAGTACTTC. Translation: CASSAGGPVYEQYF.

In this sample, this clone turned up a few times. The chain employs TRBV6-5 and TRBJ1-1; TRBD1 matches 7 bases. This CDR3 is 14 amino acids long. J lost 5 bases, V lost 0 bases, and 3 bases had no gene match. The germline V gene encodes CDR1 MNHEY and CDR2 SVGAGI. The CDR3 coding sequence is TGTGCCAGCAGTTACTCGCAGGGGGTGACTGAAGCTTTCTTT. It specifies CASSYSQGVTEAFF.

This clone has only one observation. The chain uses TRBV27 and TRBJ1-1; a weak D match, TRBD1 (5 bases). CDR3 size: 14 residues. CDR1 is MNHEY, CDR2 SMNVEV, per germline (reference sequence). Trimming left V 8 bases short and J 3 bases short, with 16 bases between. This chain's CDR3 is CASRGWGEDTEAFF. The CDR3 coding sequence is TGTGCCAGCCGCGGTTGGGGCGAGGACACTGAAGCTTTCTTT.

This chain connects TRBV7-9 to TRBJ2-7, with D unresolved. V lost 1 base and J lost 0, with 7 bases in between. This CDR3 region has 14 residues. Germline V lookup: CDR1 SEHNR, CDR2 FQNEAQ (reference sequence). CDR3 bases: TGTGCCAGCAGCTTAGGACACCCCTCCTACGAGCAGTACTTC. Translation gives CASSLGHPSYEQYF. Full variable domain (outside the CDR3, taken from reference TRBV7-9 and TRBJ2-7): DTGVSQNPRHKITKRGQNVTFRCDPISEHNRLYWYRQTLGQGPEFLTYFQNEAQLEKSRLLSDRFSAERPKGSFSTLEIQRTEQGDSAMYLCASSLGHPSYEQYFGPGTRLTVT.

This clone has just a few counts. The chain couples TRBV4-3 to TRBJ2-7; TRBD2 matches 13 bases. V gave up 4 bases and J gave up 5 bases; unmatched junction bases: 8. Germline lookup yields CDR1 LGHNA and CDR2 YSLEER. There are 16 residues in the CDR3. CDR3 DNA: TGCGCCAGCAGCCGGGTGGGACTAGCGGGAATCAACGAGCAGTACTTC. Residues: CASSRVGLAGINEQYF.

The CDR3 DNA follows: TGTGCCAGCAGCTTGACAGGCGGGGCTGAAGCTTTCTTT. This encodes CASSLTGGAEAFF. J is TRBJ1-1 and V is TRBV5-5; tentatively, D is TRBD1 (5 bases). The germline CDR1 and CDR2 sequences are SGHKS and YYEKEE (reference sequence). Between the trimmed V and J ends, which lost 1 base and 6 bases, there was a span of 10 bases. The CDR3 length is 13 residues.

The V call is TRBV28, the J call TRBJ1-2; no clear D gene. The CDR3 length is 12 residues. With 4 bases removed from V and 7 bases from J, the gap between germline ends came to 10 bases. CDR1 and CDR2 (germline): MDHEN, SYDVKM. The CDR3 nucleotides are TGTGCCAGCAGTTACCCCCGGGGTGGCTACACCTTC. Translating gives CASSYPRGGYTF.

The J gene is TRBJ1-1, the V gene TRBV5-4, with unresolved D. Germline CDR1 SGHNT, CDR2 YYREEE (reference sequence). V was trimmed by 2 bases and J by 0 bases, leaving 8 bases between them. The CDR3 spans 14 residues. The CDR3 protein is CASSFAGMNTEAFF. As DNA, the CDR3 is TGTGCCAGCAGCTTCGCGGGAATGAACACTGAAGCTTTCTTT.

The chain uses TRBV9 and TRBJ1-2; no definite D call. The CDR3 covers 13 residues. Germline values: CDR1 SGDLS, CDR2 YYNGEE. V lost 1 base to trimming and J lost 6 bases, with 10 bases between them. CDR3 sequence reads: CASSVYEGDGYTF. The CDR3 nucleotides read TGTGCCAGCAGCGTATACGAGGGAGATGGCTACACCTTC.

The J gene is TRBJ1-2, the V gene TRBV5-1; 12 nucleotides line up with TRBD1. J gave up 6 bases and V 5 bases, and 11 bases lay outside the gene matches. The CDR3 length is 16 residues. Per germline, CDR1 SGHRS and CDR2 YFSETQ. This CDR3 reads CASRYAGTGGADGYTF. CDR3 bases: TGCGCCAGCAGATACGCCGGGACAGGGGGCGCCGATGGCTACACCTTC.

The chain joins TRBV28 to TRBJ2-7, with a weak D call TRBD2 (6 bases). The length of the CDR3 is 16 residues. V was clipped by 4 bases and J by 2 bases, with 18 bases between them. Germline V lookup: CDR1 MDHEN, CDR2 SYDVKM. CDR3 in amino acids: CASSSFWSGPAYEQYF. In DNA form, the CDR3 reads TGTGCCAGCAGTTCCTTCTGGAGCGGGCCCGCCTACGAGCAGTACTTC.

This CDR3 reads CAWSRTTYEQYF. For the CDR3, the DNA is TGTGCCTGGAGTCGGACAACCTACGAGCAGTACTTC. V and J are TRBV30 and TRBJ2-7; D is possibly TRBD1 (5 bases). Trimming removed 2 bases from V and 2 bases from J, with 7 bases in between. Looked up from germline, CDR1 is GTSNPN and CDR2 is SVGIG (reference sequence). The CDR3 runs 12 residues.

The chain carries TRBV18 and TRBJ2-3, with no clear D. V was cut by 4 bases and J by 0 bases, with 14 bases left in between. The CDR3 consists of 16 residues. Germline-derived CDR1 and CDR2 are KGHSH and LQKENI. In DNA, the CDR3 is TGTGCCAGCTCACTTTACACCACCTCTAGCACAGATACGCAGTATTTT. Its translation: CASSLYTTSSTDTQYF.

The V call is TRBV23-1, the J call TRBJ2-5; 9 bases agree with TRBD2. TRBV23-1 is reported as an ORF; its role is uncertain. The CDR3 extends over 17 amino acids. The junction had 14 bases not matched to a gene; V was cut back by 4 bases and J by 5 bases. The CDR3 region has the DNA TGCGCCAGCAGTCTACCAGCCGCGGGAGGGCCATGGGAGACCCAGTACTTC. The encoded protein is CASSLPAAGGPWETQYF.

The J gene is TRBJ2-1, the V gene TRBV7-2; 10 positions agree with TRBD2. V was pared by 6 bases and J by 12 bases, with 14 bases of the junction left unmatched. The CDR3 spans 15 residues. Germline V gene data show CDR1 as SGHTA and CDR2 as FQGNSA. The CDR3 nucleotides read TGTGCCAGCAGAACGTCCGGGACTAGCGCCCGAGGGCAGTTCTTC. It codes for CASRTSGTSARGQFF.

This clone was counted a few times. The chain employs TRBV7-3 and TRBJ2-7; 12 bases are a match to TRBD1. Germline V gene lookup returns CDR1 SGHTA and CDR2 FQGTGA. This CDR3 region has 16 residues. V shed 1 base and J 4 bases; nucleotides not matched to a gene: 5. CDR3 coding DNA: TGTGCCAGCAGCTTAAACGGGGGACAGGGGGCTTACGAGCAGTACTTC. Translation gives CASSLNGGQGAYEQYF.